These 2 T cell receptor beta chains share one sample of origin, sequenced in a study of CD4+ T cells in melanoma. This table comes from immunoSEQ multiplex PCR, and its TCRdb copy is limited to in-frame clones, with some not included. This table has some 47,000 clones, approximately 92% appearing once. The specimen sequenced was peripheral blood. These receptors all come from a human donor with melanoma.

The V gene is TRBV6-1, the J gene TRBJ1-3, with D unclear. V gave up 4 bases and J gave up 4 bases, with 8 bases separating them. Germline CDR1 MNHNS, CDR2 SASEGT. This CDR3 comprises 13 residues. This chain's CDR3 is CASSVSDGNTIYF. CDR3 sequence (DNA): TGTGCCAGCAGTGTAAGCGACGGAAACACCATATATTTT.

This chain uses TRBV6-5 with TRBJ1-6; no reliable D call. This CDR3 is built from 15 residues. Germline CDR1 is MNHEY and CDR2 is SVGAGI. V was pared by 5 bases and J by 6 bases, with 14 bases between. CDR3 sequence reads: CASSTLYTTNSPLHF. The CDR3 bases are TGTGCCAGCAGTACTCTTTACACCACTAATTCACCCCTCCACTTT.